This entry lists 27 T cell receptor beta chains sequenced from one sample in a study of blood T cell repertoires in COVID-19. Assay used: immunoSEQ multiplex PCR; TCRdb lists only in-frame clones, some missing. The sample yields around 140,000 clones, roughly four fifths seen once. Sequencing was carried out using PBMCs or T cells enriched from blood (not recorded which). All receptors derive from a middle-aged man with acute COVID-19.

J is TRBJ2-2 and V is TRBV7-6; 7 bases line up with TRBD2. Germline V gives CDR1 SGHVS, CDR2 FNYEAQ. V was clipped by 10 bases and J by 2 bases; unmatched bases: 4. The CDR3 runs to 13 residues. The CDR3 region is CATQRENTGELFF. The CDR3 bases are TGTGCCACCCAGCGGGAAAACACCGGGGAGCTGTTTTTT.

The V and J genes are TRBV5-1 and TRBJ1-1; 7 bases align to TRBD1. Germline trimming cut 4 bases from V and 6 bases from J; bases unmatched to any gene: 9. Germline values: CDR1 SGHRS, CDR2 YFSETQ. This CDR3 contains 14 residues. The CDR3 DNA reads as TGCGCCAGCAGCCGAGAACCTGGACAGGCTGAAGCTTTCTTT. Translated: CASSREPGQAEAFF.

The V call is TRBV5-6, the J call TRBJ1-3; D possibly corresponds to TRBD1 (5 bases). Germline assignment: CDR1 SGHDT and CDR2 YYEEEE. V shed 4 bases and J shed 0 bases, with 14 bases lying between them. The length of the CDR3 is 16 residues. The CDR3 nucleotides read TGTGCCAGCAGCGGTTACAGGATACTCTCTGGAAACACCATATATTTT. It codes for CASSGYRILSGNTIYF.

V and J are TRBV14 and TRBJ2-1; tentatively, D is TRBD2 (6 bases). Trimming took 5 bases from V and 1 from J, leaving 12 bases between them. The V gene's germline CDR1 is SGHDN and CDR2 FVKESK. The CDR3 length is 15 residues. The CDR3: CASSYLAGSYNEQFF. Here the CDR3 DNA reads TGTGCCAGCAGCTATCTCGCGGGGTCCTACAATGAGCAGTTCTTC.

This clone was seen only once. J is TRBJ1-6 and V is TRBV2, with a tentative D call TRBD1 (5 bases). This CDR3 is 16 amino acids long. CDR1 is SNHLY and CDR2 is FYNNEI in the germline V gene. The V gene lost 8 bases and the J gene lost 1 base, with 15 bases spanning the gap. DNA of the CDR3: TGTGCCAGCTCACCTGCAGGGAATTCCTATAATTCACCCCTCCACTTT. Translation: CASSPAGNSYNSPLHF.

The chain joins TRBV19 to TRBJ1-1, with TRBD1 identical over 7 bases. Per germline, CDR1 LNHDA and CDR2 SQIVND (reference sequence). This CDR3 is 16 amino acids long. Unmatched junction bases numbered 16, after V lost 7 bases and J lost 5 bases. CDR3 in DNA: TGTGCCAGTAATACTTTGACAGGGCCGGTGGGAACTGAAGCTTTCTTT. As protein: CASNTLTGPVGTEAFF.

J is TRBJ2-3 and V is TRBV4-1; a possible D gene is TRBD1 (5 bases). Trimming left V 0 bases short and J 2 bases short, with 12 bases between. CDR1 and CDR2 (germline): MGHRA, YSYEKL. The CDR3 runs 16 residues. For the CDR3, the DNA is TGCGCCAGCAGCCAAGATATGGACACATACACAGATACGCAGTATTTT. Protein product: CASSQDMDTYTDTQYF.

V and J are TRBV6-5 and TRBJ1-3; possible D gene TRBD1, 5 bases. The V end was cut by 0 bases, the J end by 2 bases, with 8 bases between. Germline assignment: CDR1 MNHEY and CDR2 SVGAGI. The CDR3 runs 15 residues. The CDR3 coding sequence is TGTGCCAGCAGTTACTCGTGGACACCTGGAAACACCATATATTTT. As protein: CASSYSWTPGNTIYF.

This clone has only one observation. This chain connects TRBV18 to TRBJ1-1; the D is unclear. The CDR3 totals 14 residues. Between the trimmed V and J ends, which lost 3 bases and 3 bases, there was a span of 11 bases. Germline loops: CDR1 KGHSH, CDR2 LQKENI. The CDR3 sequence is CASSPETGDTEAFF. The CDR3 DNA sequence: TGTGCCAGCTCACCCGAGACGGGAGACACTGAAGCTTTCTTT.

The rearrangement links TRBV28 to TRBJ1-1; no clear D. Trimming pared 4 bases from V and 7 bases from J, leaving 10 bases between. CDR3 length: 12 residues. Germline values: CDR1 MDHEN, CDR2 SYDVKM. In nucleotides, the CDR3 is TGTGCCAGCAGTTCAAGAGCGTATGAAGCTTTCTTT. Amino acids: CASSSRAYEAFF.

J is TRBJ2-3 and V is TRBV18; TRBD2 agrees at 7 bases. The germline V gene encodes CDR1 KGHSH and CDR2 LQKENI. This CDR3 spans 15 amino acids. V trimming: 0 bases; J trimming: 5 bases; junction bases outside the gene matches: 5. CDR3 sequence: CASSPPGGGGDTQYF. DNA of the CDR3: TGTGCCAGCTCACCACCGGGCGGGGGAGGAGATACGCAGTATTTT.

The J gene is TRBJ2-7, the V gene TRBV28; 9 bases agree with TRBD2. CDR1 is MDHEN and CDR2 is SYDVKM in the germline V gene. V gave up 3 bases and J gave up 7 bases; unmatched junction bases: 10. This CDR3 comprises 15 residues. The CDR3 region has the DNA TGTGCCAGCAGTTTGGGTGCGGGAGGGCCGGAAGAGCAGTACTTC. It specifies CASSLGAGGPEEQYF.

V usage is TRBV6-5 and J usage is TRBJ1-2, with D hard to call. The CDR3 is 15 residues long. Per the germline V gene, CDR1 is MNHEY and CDR2 is SVGAGI. Trimming removed 6 bases at V and 8 bases at J, with 22 bases between. The CDR3 nucleotides are TGTGCCAGCAGGCGAGTGACGGAAATCGGGTTGGGCTACACCTTC. It yields the protein CASRRVTEIGLGYTF.

This chain uses TRBV11-2 with TRBJ2-1, with 9 bases that match TRBD2. V was pared by 5 bases and J by 14 bases, with 13 bases of the junction left unmatched. CDR1 SGHAT and CDR2 FQNNGV come from the germline V gene. This CDR3 is built from 14 residues. The CDR3 DNA sequence: TGTGCCAGCAGCGATGTCCTAGCGGGGAGACGAGAGTTCTTC. It codes for CASSDVLAGRREFF.

V gene TRBV30 combines with J gene TRBJ1-5, with D perhaps matching TRBD1 (5 bases). V lost 2 bases to trimming and J lost 0 bases, with 14 bases between them. The CDR3 has 16 residues. Germline CDR1 is GTSNPN and CDR2 is SVGIG (reference sequence). The CDR3, as DNA: TGTGCCTGGAGTCCCGGGGACTTCTATAGCAATCAGCCCCAGCATTTT. This gives the protein CAWSPGDFYSNQPQHF. Looking up the rest from reference TRBV30 and TRBJ1-5 gives the full variable domain: SQTIHQWPATLVQPVGSPLSLECTVEGTSNPNLYWYRQAAGRGLQLLFYSVGIGQISSEVPQNLSASRPQDRQFILSSKKLLLSDSGFYLCAWSPGDFYSNQPQHFGDGTRLSIL.

This clone was picked up many times. The chain carries TRBV23-1 and TRBJ2-2, with D uncertain. TRBV23-1 is an open reading frame, and its role is uncertain. The germline V and J ends were trimmed by 0 bases and 2 bases, with 4 bases remaining between them. CDR3 length equals 14 residues. This CDR3 is CASSQSSNTGELFF. CDR3 DNA: TGCGCCAGCAGTCAATCTAGTAACACCGGGGAGCTGTTTTTT.

This clone appeared a few times. The rearrangement uses TRBV3-1 (or the pseudogene TRBV3-2) and TRBJ1-1, with a tentative D call TRBD1 (5 bases). Looked up from germline, CDR1 is LGHDT and CDR2 is YNNKEL (reference sequence). Trimming cost V 0 bases and J 6 bases, with 14 bases left between them. This CDR3 has 15 amino acids. The CDR3 sequence is CASSQEWQGGAEAFF. CDR3 bases: TGTGCCAGCAGCCAAGAATGGCAGGGTGGCGCTGAAGCTTTCTTT.

The chain recombines TRBV19 with TRBJ2-1; TRBD2 matches 10 bases. V shed 5 bases and J 0 bases; nucleotides not matched to a gene: 1. Germline V gives CDR1 LNHDA, CDR2 SQIVND (reference sequence). The CDR3 sequence is 15 residues long. In DNA, the CDR3 is TGTGCCAGTAGTTTAGCGGGGGGCTCCTACAATGAGCAGTTCTTC. Protein sequence: CASSLAGGSYNEQFF.

The chain uses TRBV30 and TRBJ2-3; D gene ambiguous. The CDR3 contains 17 residues. The germline CDR1 and CDR2 sequences are GTSNPN and SVGIG (reference sequence). Between the trimmed V and J ends, which lost 0 bases and 1 base, there was a span of 17 bases. The CDR3 DNA follows: TGTGCCTGGAGTGTACCCCAGAGCTTCACAGGCACAGATACGCAGTATTTT. Its protein product is CAWSVPQSFTGTDTQYF.

V gene TRBV6-5 combines with J gene TRBJ2-2; TRBD1 agrees at 7 bases. Germline CDR1 MNHEY, CDR2 SVGAGI. The CDR3 extends over 15 amino acids. V was clipped by 8 bases and J by 0 bases; unmatched bases: 6. In DNA form, the CDR3 reads TGTGCCAGCCTAATGACAGGGACGAACACCGGGGAGCTGTTTTTT. Protein product: CASLMTGTNTGELFF.

The chain couples TRBV15 to TRBJ2-5; D ambiguous. The CDR3 is 12 amino acids. V was pared by 10 bases and J by 0 bases, with 9 bases between. CDR1 and CDR2 (germline): LNHNV, YYDKDF (reference sequence). The CDR3 DNA reads TGTGCCATAAGCCGGTACCAAGAGACCCAGTACTTC. This encodes CAISRYQETQYF. Filled out from reference TRBV15 and TRBJ2-5, the complete variable domain reads DAMVIQNPRYQVTQFGKPVTLSCSQTLNHNVMYWYQQKSSQAPKLLFHYYDKDFNNEADTPDNFQSRRPNTSFCFLDIRSPGLGDTAMYLCAISRYQETQYFGPGTRLLVL.

The gene calls are TRBV19 and TRBJ2-1; D unclear. The CDR3 consists of 13 residues. Trimming stripped 5 bases from V and 1 base from J, with 6 bases between. Germline V lookup: CDR1 LNHDA, CDR2 SQIVND (reference sequence). CDR3 sequence: CASSAGSYNEQFF. DNA of the CDR3: TGTGCCAGTAGTGCCGGTTCCTACAATGAGCAGTTCTTC.

This clone has only a few counts. The chain employs TRBV6-1 and TRBJ2-3, with D perhaps matching TRBD1 (5 bases). Germline V gives CDR1 MNHNS, CDR2 SASEGT. V was pared by 6 bases and J by 2 bases, with 9 bases between. This CDR3 is built from 13 residues. The CDR3 DNA follows: TGTGCCAGCAGCCAAGGGGACACAGATACGCAGTATTTT. This codes for CASSQGDTDTQYF.

The sample holds one count of this clone. The chain combines TRBV19 with TRBJ2-3, with D possibly being TRBD2 (6 bases). Trimming left V 9 bases short and J 0 bases short, with 22 bases between. The CDR3 length is 17 residues. Looked up from germline, CDR1 is LNHDA and CDR2 is SQIVND (reference sequence). The CDR3 bases are TGTGCCAGCAAGTGGCGGGGAACCCCTTCTAGCACAGATACGCAGTATTTT. It is translated as CASKWRGTPSSTDTQYF.

The chain uses TRBV24-1 and TRBJ2-1; TRBD1 is a possible D gene (6 bases). V was pared by 1 base and J by 7 bases, with 13 bases between. Looked up from germline, CDR1 is KGHDR and CDR2 is SFDVKD. The CDR3 has 15 amino acids. CDR3 in DNA: TGTGCCACCAGTGATTTAGGCCAGGGGTCAAATGAGCAGTTCTTC. It is translated as CATSDLGQGSNEQFF.

The chain combines TRBV19 with TRBJ2-6; 11 bases agree with TRBD2. The CDR3 has 16 residues. The germline CDR1 and CDR2 sequences are LNHDA and SQIVND (reference sequence). V was clipped by 4 bases and J by 3 bases; unmatched bases: 2. DNA for the CDR3: TGTGCCAGTAGTACGGGACTAGCGGATGGGGCCAACGTCCTGACTTTC. It translates to CASSTGLADGANVLTF.

The rearrangement uses TRBV6-1 and TRBJ1-6; D is perhaps TRBD1 (5 bases). The V gene lost 2 bases and the J gene lost 10 bases, with 9 bases spanning the gap. The CDR3 has 13 amino acids. Germline-derived CDR1 and CDR2 are MNHNS and SASEGT. The CDR3 region is CASSETRQSPLHF. CDR3 DNA: TGTGCCAGCAGTGAAACGAGACAGTCACCCCTCCACTTT.